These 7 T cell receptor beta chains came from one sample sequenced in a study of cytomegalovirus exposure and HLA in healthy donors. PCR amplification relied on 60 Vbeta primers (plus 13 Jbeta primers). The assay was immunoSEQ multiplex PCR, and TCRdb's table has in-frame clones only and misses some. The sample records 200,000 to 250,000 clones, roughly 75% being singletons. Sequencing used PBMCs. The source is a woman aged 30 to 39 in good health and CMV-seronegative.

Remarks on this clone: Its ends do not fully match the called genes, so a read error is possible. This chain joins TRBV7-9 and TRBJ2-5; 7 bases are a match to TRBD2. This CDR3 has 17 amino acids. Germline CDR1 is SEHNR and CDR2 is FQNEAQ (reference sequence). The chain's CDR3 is CSSSHYEASGIEETQYF. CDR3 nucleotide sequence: TGTTCCAGCAGCCATTACGAGGCTAGCGGAATCGAAGAGACCCAGTACTTC. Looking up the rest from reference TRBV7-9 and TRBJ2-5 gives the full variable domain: DTGVSQNPRHKITKRGQNVTFRCDPISEHNRLYWYRQTLGQGPEFLTYFQNEAQLEKSRLLSDRFSAERPKGSFSTLEIQRTEQGDSAMYLCSSSHYEASGIEETQYFGPGTRLLVL.

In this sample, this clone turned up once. CDR3 loop: CASSLIRGSEAFF. CDR3 nucleotides: TGTGCCAGCAGTCTTATTCGGGGGAGTGAAGCTTTCTTT. This chain uses TRBV5-6 with TRBJ1-1, with TRBD1 as a possible D gene (5 bases). In germline, CDR1 is SGHDT, CDR2 YYEEEE. The CDR3 extends over 13 amino acids. Deletions cut 5 bases from V and 7 bases from J, with 15 bases between.

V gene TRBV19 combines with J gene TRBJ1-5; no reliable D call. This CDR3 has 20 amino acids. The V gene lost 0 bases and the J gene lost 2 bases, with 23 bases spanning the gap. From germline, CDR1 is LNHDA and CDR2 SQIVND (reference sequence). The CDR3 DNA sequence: TGTGCCAGTAGTATAGATCCTCGGGATCCTGAGGGTATAGGCAATCAGCCCCAGCATTTT. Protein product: CASSIDPRDPEGIGNQPQHF.

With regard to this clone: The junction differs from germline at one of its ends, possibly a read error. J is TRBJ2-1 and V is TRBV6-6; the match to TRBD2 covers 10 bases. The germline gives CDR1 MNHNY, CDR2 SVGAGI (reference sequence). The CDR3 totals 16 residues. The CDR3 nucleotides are TGTGCCAGCATCAATTACAGGGCTAGCGGGGGTAATGAACAGTTCTTC. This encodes CASINYRASGGNEQFF.

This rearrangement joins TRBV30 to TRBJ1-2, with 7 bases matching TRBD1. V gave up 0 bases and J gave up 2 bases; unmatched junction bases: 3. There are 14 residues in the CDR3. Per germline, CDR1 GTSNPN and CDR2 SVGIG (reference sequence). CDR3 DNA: TGTGCCTGGAGTGTCACGACAGGGAACTATGGCTACACCTTC. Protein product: CAWSVTTGNYGYTF.

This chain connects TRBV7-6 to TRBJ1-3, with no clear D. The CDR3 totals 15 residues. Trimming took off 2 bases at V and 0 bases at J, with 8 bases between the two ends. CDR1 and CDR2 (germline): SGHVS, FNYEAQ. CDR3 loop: CASSLYSPSGNTIYF. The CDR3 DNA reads TGTGCCAGCAGCTTATACAGTCCCTCTGGAAACACCATATATTTT.

The CDR3 nucleotides are TGTGCCAGCAGCTTAGGTCGGGACAGGGGAGCAAATGAGCAGTTCTTC. As protein: CASSLGRDRGANEQFF. This chain joins TRBV7-8 and TRBJ2-1, with 10 positions matching TRBD1. The CDR3 covers 16 residues. J was trimmed by 7 bases and V by 1 base; bases with no gene match: 7. CDR1 and CDR2 from the germline V gene are SGHVS and FQNEAQ.